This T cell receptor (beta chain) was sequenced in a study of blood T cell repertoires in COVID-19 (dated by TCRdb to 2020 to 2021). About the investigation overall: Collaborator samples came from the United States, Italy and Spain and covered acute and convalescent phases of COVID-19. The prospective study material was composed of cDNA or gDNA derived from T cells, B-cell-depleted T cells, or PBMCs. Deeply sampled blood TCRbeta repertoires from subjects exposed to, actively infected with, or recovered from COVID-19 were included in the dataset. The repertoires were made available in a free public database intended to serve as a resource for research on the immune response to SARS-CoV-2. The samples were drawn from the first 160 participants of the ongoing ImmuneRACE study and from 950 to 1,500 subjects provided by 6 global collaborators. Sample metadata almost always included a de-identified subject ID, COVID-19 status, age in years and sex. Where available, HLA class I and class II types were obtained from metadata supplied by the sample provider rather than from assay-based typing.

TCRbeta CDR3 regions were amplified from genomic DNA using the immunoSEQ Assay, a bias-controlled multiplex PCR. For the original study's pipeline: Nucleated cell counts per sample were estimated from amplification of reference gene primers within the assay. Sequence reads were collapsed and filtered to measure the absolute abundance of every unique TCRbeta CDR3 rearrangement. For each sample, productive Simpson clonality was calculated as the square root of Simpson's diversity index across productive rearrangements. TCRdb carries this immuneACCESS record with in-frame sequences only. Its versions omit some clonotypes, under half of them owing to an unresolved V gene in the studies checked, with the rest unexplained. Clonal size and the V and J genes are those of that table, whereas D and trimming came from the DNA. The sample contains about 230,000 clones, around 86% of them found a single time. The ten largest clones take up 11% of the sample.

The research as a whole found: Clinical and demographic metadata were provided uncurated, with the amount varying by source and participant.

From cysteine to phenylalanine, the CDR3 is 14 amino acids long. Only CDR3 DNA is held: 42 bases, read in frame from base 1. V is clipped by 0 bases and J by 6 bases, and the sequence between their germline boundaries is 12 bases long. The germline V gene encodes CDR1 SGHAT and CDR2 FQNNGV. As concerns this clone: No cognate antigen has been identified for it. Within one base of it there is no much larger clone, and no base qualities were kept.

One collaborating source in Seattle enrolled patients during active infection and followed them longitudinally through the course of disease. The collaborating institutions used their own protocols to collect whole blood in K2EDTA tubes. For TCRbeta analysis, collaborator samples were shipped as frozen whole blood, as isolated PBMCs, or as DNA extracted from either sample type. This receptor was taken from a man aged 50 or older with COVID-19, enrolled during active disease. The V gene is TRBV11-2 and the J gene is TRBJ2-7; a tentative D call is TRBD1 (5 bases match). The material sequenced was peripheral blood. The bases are TGTGCCAGCAGCTTAGAAAGAGGTAGGGGCGAGCAGTACTTC. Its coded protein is CASSLERGRGEQYF.